This TCR beta chain was sequenced in a study of blood T cell repertoires in COVID-19. The wider study: Nucleic acid was either cDNA or gDNA, and it came from T cells, B-cell-depleted T cells, or PBMCs.

Some clones are missing from TCRdb's copy, which holds only in-frame ones; the method was immunoSEQ multiplex PCR. The table shows 65,000 to 90,000 clones, with about 87% occurring only once. The ends were cut back, 5 bases at V and 3 bases at J, with 14 bases in the middle. Germline values: CDR1 SGHNT, CDR2 YYREEE (reference sequence). This CDR3 is built from 14 residues. Sequencing used peripheral blood. The chain links TRBV5-4 to TRBJ2-5, with D tentatively TRBD2 (5 bases). This receptor was identified in an elderly woman with acute or convalescent COVID-19. The CDR3 DNA follows: TGTGCCAGCAGGCCGGCTAGCCCCAAAGAGACCCAGTACTTC. It specifies CASRPASPKETQYF.